One and the same sample provided the 24 T cell receptor beta chains below, sequenced in a study of post-analysis software for immune sequencing data. Carried by the TCR beta cDNA libraries were unique molecular identifiers. TCRdb re-called the PCR reads through MiXCR, storing one row per CDR3 protein. The sample has 450,000 to 700,000 distinct CDR3 sequences, roughly two fifths seen once. Which antigens these TCRs recognize remains unknown. Study conclusions and caveats: Relative to controls, patients had five TRBV segments at higher frequency, with TRBV5-6, TRBV5-1 and TRBV20-1 among these.

The sequencing sample was made of blood. These receptors all stem from a girl between 5 and 17 years old with multiple sclerosis.

This clonotype has more than one count but fewer than ten. The chain carries TRBV7-9 and TRBJ2-4; D assignment may be TRBD1 or TRBD2 (5 bases each). Trimming took 6 bases from V and 6 from J, leaving 18 bases between them. In germline, CDR1 is SEHNR, CDR2 FQNEAQ (reference sequence). The CDR3 has 15 residues. The CDR3 DNA reads TGTGCCAGCAGTCGGACGGAGAGGGGTCGAAACATTCAGTACTTC. Protein: CASSRTERGRNIQYF.

The gene calls are TRBV12-3 or TRBV12-4 and TRBJ1-5; 7 bases align to TRBD1. The CDR3 covers 15 residues. The trim removed 3 bases at V and 5 bases at J, leaving 7 bases unmatched. Here the CDR3 reads CASSLGPGGYQPQHF. As DNA, the CDR3 is TGTGCCAGCAGTTTGGGGCCAGGGGGTTATCAGCCCCAGCATTTT.

CDR3 nucleotides: TGCGCCAGCAGCTTGGCAGCGGGGGGGCCGGACGAGCAGTACTTC. This translates into CASSLAAGGPDEQYF. The rearrangement links TRBV5-1 to TRBJ2-7, with 10 bases aligning to TRBD2. Germline loops: CDR1 SGHRS, CDR2 YFSETQ. The CDR3 length is 15 residues. Germline trimming cut 0 bases from V and 5 bases from J; bases unmatched to any gene: 5.

The J gene is TRBJ2-5, the V gene TRBV6-5; TRBD2 might be the D (7 bases). This CDR3 has 15 amino acids. V dropped 0 bases and J dropped 4 bases, with 12 bases sitting between them. Looked up from germline, CDR1 is MNHEY and CDR2 is SVGAGI. CDR3 sequence (DNA): TGTGCCAGCAGTTACTCAGGGGGGGAAGTAGAGACCCAGTACTTC. It yields the protein CASSYSGGEVETQYF.

This clonotype appeared a few times. The CDR3 is CAISESGFQETQYF. DNA of the CDR3: TGTGCCATCAGTGAGTCCGGGTTTCAAGAGACCCAGTACTTC. The chain combines TRBV10-3 with TRBJ2-5, with no clear D. Trimming cost V 0 bases and J 2 bases, with 7 bases left between them. CDR1 ENHRY and CDR2 SYGVKD come from the germline V gene. The CDR3 contains 14 residues.

The rearrangement links TRBV3-1 to TRBJ2-1; 9 bases match TRBD2. V was pared by 4 bases and J by 4 bases, with 8 bases of the junction left unmatched. The CDR3 length is 16 residues. The V gene's germline CDR1 is LGHDT and CDR2 YNNKEL (reference sequence). In nucleotides, the CDR3 is TGTGCCAGCAGCCCGGAACAGCGGGAGGTTTACAATGAGCAGTTCTTC. Its protein is CASSPEQREVYNEQFF.

V gene TRBV20-1 combines with J gene TRBJ2-5; TRBD2 agrees at 7 bases. Germline values: CDR1 DFQATT, CDR2 SNEGSKA (reference sequence). The junction had 5 bases not matched to a gene; V was cut back by 1 base and J by 3 bases. The CDR3 is 14 amino acids. The CDR3 loop is CSARAGGFKETQYF. The CDR3 nucleotides are TGCAGTGCTAGAGCCGGGGGGTTCAAAGAGACCCAGTACTTC.

This clonotype showed up just a few times. The rearrangement uses TRBV6-5 and TRBJ2-5; D remains unclear. The germline V and J ends were trimmed by 2 bases and 5 bases, with 9 bases remaining between them. The CDR3 is 13 residues long. The germline gives CDR1 MNHEY, CDR2 SVGAGI. CDR3 region: CASSYTPAETQYF. CDR3 coding DNA: TGTGCCAGCAGTTACACTCCCGCGGAGACCCAGTACTTC.

V usage is TRBV12-3 or TRBV12-4 and J usage is TRBJ2-3; D is perhaps TRBD1 (6 bases). The CDR3 loop spans 13 amino acids. The V end was cut by 5 bases, the J end by 7 bases, with 13 bases between. The CDR3 nucleotides are TGTGCCAGCAGTCCGCTACAGGGTCATACGCAGTATTTT. This gives the protein CASSPLQGHTQYF.

This clonotype has just a few counts. The V gene is TRBV9, the J gene TRBJ2-3; 8 nucleotides line up with TRBD2. From germline, CDR1 is SGDLS and CDR2 YYNGEE. V gave up 2 bases and J gave up 0 bases; unmatched junction bases: 2. This CDR3 comprises 15 residues. This CDR3 is CASSVSGTSTDTQYF. DNA for the CDR3: TGTGCCAGCAGCGTTAGCGGGACTAGCACAGATACGCAGTATTTT.

The genes are TRBV7-2 and TRBJ2-2; no definite D call. Germline V gives CDR1 SGHTA, CDR2 FQGNSA. The V and J ends lost 5 bases and 0 bases respectively, with 4 bases between them. The CDR3 totals 13 residues. Here the CDR3 reads CASSQTNTGELFF. The DNA of the CDR3 is TGTGCCAGCAGCCAAACGAACACCGGGGAGCTGTTTTTT.

V is TRBV20-1 and J is TRBJ2-3, with 10 bases fitting TRBD2. CDR3 size: 17 residues. CDR1 is DFQATT, CDR2 SNEGSKA, per germline (reference sequence). J lost 3 bases, V lost 1 base, and 10 bases had no gene match. The DNA for the CDR3 is TGCAGTGCTAGAGTGTCGAGGCTAGCGGGGGTAACAGATACGCAGTATTTT. Its translation is CSARVSRLAGVTDTQYF.

The chain recombines TRBV11-2 with TRBJ2-3, with D unresolved. CDR1 SGHAT and CDR2 FQNNGV come from the germline V gene. The CDR3 runs to 15 residues. Trimming shortened V by 4 bases and J by 0 bases, and 11 bases separated the two germline ends. As DNA, the CDR3 is TGTGCCAGCAGCTCTGACTGGCTTAGCACAGATACGCAGTATTTT. Translating it yields CASSSDWLSTDTQYF.

The chain employs TRBV5-1 and TRBJ2-1, with no clear D. Trimming removed 0 bases at V and 5 bases at J, with 15 bases between. The CDR3 length is 16 residues. The germline V gene encodes CDR1 SGHRS and CDR2 YFSETQ. The CDR3 sequence is CASSLEPWGSNNEQFF. The CDR3 nucleotides read TGCGCCAGCAGCTTGGAGCCCTGGGGTAGCAACAATGAGCAGTTCTTC.

This clonotype appeared a single time. The chain employs TRBV13 and TRBJ2-6; perhaps TRBD1 as D (5 bases). The CDR3 length is 18 residues. Germline assignment: CDR1 PRHDT and CDR2 FYEKMQ (reference sequence). V was cut by 1 base and J by 0 bases, with 13 bases left in between. The chain's CDR3 is CASSLENTGTSGANVLTF. The CDR3 nucleotides are TGTGCCAGCAGCTTAGAGAATACAGGTACCTCTGGGGCCAACGTCCTGACTTTC.

The chain carries TRBV29-1 and TRBJ2-5; no firm D call. The V end lost 1 base, the J end lost 2 bases, and 11 bases lay between the germline ends. Germline values: CDR1 SQVTM, CDR2 ANQGSEA. The CDR3 runs to 14 residues. DNA for the CDR3: TGCAGCGTTGAAGGCGGTCAGAAACAAGAGACCCAGTACTTC. It translates to CSVEGGQKQETQYF.

The chain recombines TRBV29-1 with TRBJ2-3; perhaps TRBD1 as D (6 bases). This CDR3 has 13 residues. The germline CDR1 and CDR2 sequences are SQVTM and ANQGSEA. Trimming took 7 bases from V and 4 from J, leaving 15 bases between them. The CDR3: CSANIRGADTQYF. The CDR3 DNA reads TGCAGCGCCAACATCAGGGGCGCAGATACGCAGTATTTT.

This chain connects TRBV4-1 to TRBJ2-1; 8 bases agree with TRBD2. Germline V gene sequence: CDR1 MGHRA, CDR2 YSYEKL. The V gene end was trimmed by 3 bases and the J gene end by 4 bases; junction bases not matched to a gene: 20. CDR3 size: 20 residues. The CDR3 spells CASSHPGLERELSVYNEQFF. For the CDR3, the DNA is TGCGCCAGCAGCCACCCAGGGCTCGAGCGGGAGTTATCGGTTTACAATGAGCAGTTCTTC.

The CDR3 here is CSVSERSYNEQFF. As DNA, the CDR3 is TGCAGCGTCAGCGAGAGGTCCTACAATGAGCAGTTCTTC. The chain couples TRBV29-1 to TRBJ2-1; no definite D call. Looked up from germline, CDR1 is SQVTM and CDR2 is ANQGSEA. The CDR3 has 13 amino acids. Trimming removed 6 bases at V and 1 base at J, with 10 bases between.

The CDR3 bases are TGCGCCAGCAGCGCTGAGGACAGGGGGGAGACCCAGTACTTC. It yields the protein CASSAEDRGETQYF. V and J are TRBV4-1 and TRBJ2-5; 10 bases align to TRBD1. The CDR3 totals 14 residues. CDR1 and CDR2 (germline): MGHRA, YSYEKL. J lost 5 bases, V lost 5 bases, and 5 bases had no gene match.

This clonotype showed up just a few times. The rearrangement uses TRBV20-1 and TRBJ2-3; 11 nucleotides line up with TRBD2. CDR1 is DFQATT, CDR2 SNEGSKA, per germline (reference sequence). J was trimmed by 3 bases and V by 4 bases; bases with no gene match: 3. The CDR3 consists of 14 residues. The CDR3 protein is CSATSGGPTDTQYF. DNA for the CDR3: TGCAGTGCTACTAGCGGGGGGCCGACAGATACGCAGTATTTT.

This clonotype was detected only a few times. The chain is built from TRBV2 and TRBJ1-2; 8 bases map to TRBD1. V lost 11 bases and J lost 5; bases outside the gene matches: 13. The CDR3 totals 14 residues. Germline V lookup: CDR1 SNHLY, CDR2 FYNNEI. CDR3 sequence reads: CALRTRDRRYGYTF. Here the CDR3 DNA reads TGTGCCCTGAGAACCCGGGACAGGAGATATGGCTACACCTTC.

Only one count was recorded for this clonotype. The V call is TRBV5-1, the J call TRBJ2-5, with no clear D. Germline-derived CDR1 and CDR2 are SGHRS and YFSETQ. This CDR3 is built from 14 residues. V dropped 4 bases and J dropped 2 bases, with 12 bases sitting between them. This CDR3 reads CASSPYPPQETQYF. The CDR3 region has the DNA TGCGCCAGCAGCCCGTACCCCCCTCAAGAGACCCAGTACTTC. The variable domain in full, with the rest retrieved from reference TRBV5-1 and TRBJ2-5, is KAGVTQTPRYLIKTRGQQVTLSCSPISGHRSVSWYQQTPGQGLQFLFEYFSETQRNKGNFPGRFSGRQFSNSRSEMNVSTLELGDSALYLCASSPYPPQETQYFGPGTRLLVL.

This clonotype was counted a few times. The V call is TRBV9, the J call TRBJ2-7, with 10 bases lining up with TRBD2. The CDR3 has 16 amino acids. Germline V gene sequence: CDR1 SGDLS, CDR2 YYNGEE. Losses at the gene ends were 0 bases for V and 7 bases for J; bases not matched to a gene: 10. CDR3: CASSVEASGGSWEQYF. CDR3 coding DNA: TGTGCCAGCAGCGTAGAAGCTAGCGGGGGTTCTTGGGAGCAGTACTTC.